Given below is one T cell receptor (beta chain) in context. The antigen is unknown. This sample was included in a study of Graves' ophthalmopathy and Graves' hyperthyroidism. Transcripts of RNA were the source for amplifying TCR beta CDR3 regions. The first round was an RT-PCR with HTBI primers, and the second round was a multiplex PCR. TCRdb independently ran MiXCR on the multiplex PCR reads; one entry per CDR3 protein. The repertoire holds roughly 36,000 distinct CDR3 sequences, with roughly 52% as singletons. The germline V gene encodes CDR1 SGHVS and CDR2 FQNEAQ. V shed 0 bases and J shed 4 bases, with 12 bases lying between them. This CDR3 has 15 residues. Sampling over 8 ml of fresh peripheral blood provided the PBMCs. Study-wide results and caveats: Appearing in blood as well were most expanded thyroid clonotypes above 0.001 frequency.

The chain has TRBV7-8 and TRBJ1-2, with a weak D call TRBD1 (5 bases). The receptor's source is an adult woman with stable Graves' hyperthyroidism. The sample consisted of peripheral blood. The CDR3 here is CASSLAGDRPYGYTF. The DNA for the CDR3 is TGTGCCAGCAGCTTAGCGGGCGACAGACCCTATGGCTACACCTTC. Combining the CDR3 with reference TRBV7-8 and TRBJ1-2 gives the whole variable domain GAGVSQSPRYKVAKRGQDVALRCDPISGHVSLFWYQQALGQGPEFLTYFQNEAQLDKSGLPSDRFFAERPEGSVSTLKIQRTQQEDSAVYLCASSLAGDRPYGYTFGSGTRLTVV.